This entry lists 13 T cell receptor beta chains sequenced from one sample in a study of blood T cells in healthy people across ages. The second PCR ran about 6 to 12 cycles with a sample-barcoded 5' primer and J-beta primers. TCRdb called the 5' RACE reads again in MiXCR, with one record for every CDR3 protein. The sample records over 1.5 million distinct CDR3 sequences, less than 50% being singletons. Sequencing input: blood. The receptors shown here come from a woman in her forties in good health.

To note about this clonotype: A junction boundary mismatches the germline segment, possibly from a read error. This chain uses TRBV4-3 with TRBJ2-5; 11 nucleotides agree with TRBD2. Germline values: CDR1 LGHNA, CDR2 YSLEER. CDR3 size: 16 residues. The CDR3 loop reads CTSSQASSGGQETQYF. For the CDR3, the DNA is TGCACCAGCAGCCAAGCTTCTAGCGGGGGGCAAGAGACCCAGTACTTC.

The sample holds one count of this clonotype. The V call is TRBV6-1, the J call TRBJ2-4; 8 nucleotides agree with TRBD1. Judging by the DNA end, TRBJ2-7 fits better; the J call may be wrong. This CDR3 is 17 amino acids long. Germline CDR1 and CDR2: MNHNS and SASEGT. CDR3 in amino acids: CASSDPGVRGLPYEQYF. The CDR3 nucleotides are TGTGCCAGCAGTGACCCCGGAGTCAGGGGGCTCCCCTACGAGCAGTACTTC.

This clonotype was seen a handful of times. This rearrangement joins TRBV29-1 to TRBJ2-5; D uncertain. The germline V and J ends were trimmed by 7 bases and 4 bases, with 16 bases remaining between them. The CDR3 consists of 13 residues. The germline CDR1 and CDR2 sequences are SQVTM and ANQGSEA. The CDR3 coding sequence is TGCAGCGCCCCCGGATCGGGTGGAGAGACCCAGTACTTC. It specifies CSAPGSGGETQYF. Looking up the rest from reference TRBV29-1 and TRBJ2-5 gives the full variable domain: SAVISQKPSRDICQRGTSLTIQCQVDSQVTMMFWYRQQPGQSLTLIATANQGSEATYESGFVIDKFPISRPNLTFSTLTVSNMSPEDSSIYLCSAPGSGGETQYFGPGTRLLVL.

This sequence joins TRBV4-3 and TRBJ2-1; 9 bases align to TRBD1. Germline V gives CDR1 LGHNA, CDR2 YSLEER. The CDR3 totals 17 residues. The J segment lost 7 bases and the V segment lost 4 bases, leaving 14 bases of the junction unmatched. The CDR3 region has the DNA TGCGCCAGCAGCCCCTACCCGGGGACAGGGACTAAGAATGAGCAGTTCTTC. Amino acid sequence: CASSPYPGTGTKNEQFF.

The chain recombines TRBV10-3 with TRBJ2-3; D unresolved. Germline CDR1 ENHRY, CDR2 SYGVKD. Trimming removed 8 bases from V and 2 bases from J, with 11 bases in between. This CDR3 spans 13 amino acids. The CDR3 DNA reads TGTGCCATCGGGTCAGACCCCACAGATACGCAGTATTTT. This translates into CAIGSDPTDTQYF.

This clonotype has a single count. This sequence joins TRBV29-1 and TRBJ2-1; the D is unclear. The end of the DNA fits TRBJ2-7 better, so the J call may be wrong. Germline V gene data show CDR1 as SQVTM and CDR2 as ANQGSEA. This CDR3 has 13 residues. This chain's CDR3 is CSVGDGGNYEQYF. The CDR3 DNA sequence: TGCAGCGTTGGAGATGGCGGAAACTACGAGCAGTACTTC.

This clonotype was counted only a few times. This chain uses TRBV20-1 with TRBJ2-7; a weak D match, TRBD1 (6 bases). Germline CDR1 reads DFQATT; CDR2 reads SNEGSKA (reference sequence). The CDR3 totals 15 residues. Trimming stripped 0 bases from V and 1 base from J, with 13 bases between. The CDR3 is CSARDRQVGSYEQYF. The CDR3, as DNA: TGCAGTGCTAGAGATCGACAGGTTGGTTCCTACGAGCAGTACTTC.

The CDR3 sequence: CASSTPWTGTVSYEQYF. CDR3 DNA: TGTGCCAGCAGTACTCCATGGACAGGGACGGTTTCCTACGAGCAGTACTTC. J is TRBJ2-7 and V is TRBV28; TRBD1 aligns across 8 bases. Germline V gene data show CDR1 as MDHEN and CDR2 as SYDVKM. Losses at the gene ends were 5 bases for V and 1 base for J; bases not matched to a gene: 13. The CDR3 contains 17 residues.

Comments on this clonotype: Given a much more abundant clone one base away, this may be a read error. The V and J genes are TRBV11-1 and TRBJ2-1; D ambiguous. Germline-derived CDR1 and CDR2 are SGHAT and FQDESV (reference sequence). There are 15 residues in the CDR3. Trimming removed 2 bases at V and 0 bases at J, with 8 bases between. CDR3 DNA: TGTGCCAGCAGCTTAAAGGCGAGCTCCTACAATGAGCAGTTCTTC. It is translated as CASSLKASSYNEQFF.

The V and J genes are TRBV29-1 and TRBJ2-5; TRBD2 matches at 11 bases. Trimming took 2 bases from V and 5 from J; bases not matched to a gene: 4. Germline V lookup: CDR1 SQVTM, CDR2 ANQGSEA. CDR3 length: 14 amino acids. CDR3 nucleotides: TGCAGCGTTGAAAGGCTAGCGGGGGGTGAGACCCAGTACTTC. It encodes CSVERLAGGETQYF. The variable domain in full, completed from reference TRBV29-1 and TRBJ2-5, reads SAVISQKPSRDICQRGTSLTIQCQVDSQVTMMFWYRQQPGQSLTLIATANQGSEATYESGFVIDKFPISRPNLTFSTLTVSNMSPEDSSIYLCSVERLAGGETQYFGPGTRLLVL.

The chain uses TRBV5-6 and TRBJ2-3, with 8 nucleotides matching TRBD2. J lost 2 bases, V lost 4 bases, and 9 bases had no gene match. The length of the CDR3 is 16 residues. Germline V lookup: CDR1 SGHDT, CDR2 YYEEEE. The CDR3 here is CASSPLAGGVTDTQYF. The DNA for the CDR3 is TGTGCCAGCAGCCCATTGGCGGGGGGAGTCACAGATACGCAGTATTTT.

The rearrangement links TRBV5-1 to TRBJ2-1; 8 nucleotides agree with TRBD2. V trimming: 5 bases; J trimming: 0 bases; junction bases outside the gene matches: 10. Germline-derived CDR1 and CDR2 are SGHRS and YFSETQ. The CDR3 covers 17 residues. The DNA of the CDR3 is TGCGCCAGCAGTTATGGACTAGCTGAACCCTCCTACAATGAGCAGTTCTTC. Translation: CASSYGLAEPSYNEQFF. Full variable domain (rest looked up from reference TRBV5-1 and TRBJ2-1): KAGVTQTPRYLIKTRGQQVTLSCSPISGHRSVSWYQQTPGQGLQFLFEYFSETQRNKGNFPGRFSGRQFSNSRSEMNVSTLELGDSALYLCASSYGLAEPSYNEQFFGPGTRLTVL.

This clonotype was counted many times. The chain uses TRBV20-1 and TRBJ2-6, with no clear D. CDR3 size: 16 residues. V was trimmed by 2 bases and J by 0 bases, leaving 11 bases between them. Germline CDR1 reads DFQATT; CDR2 reads SNEGSKA (reference sequence). As DNA, the CDR3 is TGCAGTGCTAGATTGGGTGGAGCCTCTGGGGCCAACGTCCTGACTTTC. The encoded protein is CSARLGGASGANVLTF.